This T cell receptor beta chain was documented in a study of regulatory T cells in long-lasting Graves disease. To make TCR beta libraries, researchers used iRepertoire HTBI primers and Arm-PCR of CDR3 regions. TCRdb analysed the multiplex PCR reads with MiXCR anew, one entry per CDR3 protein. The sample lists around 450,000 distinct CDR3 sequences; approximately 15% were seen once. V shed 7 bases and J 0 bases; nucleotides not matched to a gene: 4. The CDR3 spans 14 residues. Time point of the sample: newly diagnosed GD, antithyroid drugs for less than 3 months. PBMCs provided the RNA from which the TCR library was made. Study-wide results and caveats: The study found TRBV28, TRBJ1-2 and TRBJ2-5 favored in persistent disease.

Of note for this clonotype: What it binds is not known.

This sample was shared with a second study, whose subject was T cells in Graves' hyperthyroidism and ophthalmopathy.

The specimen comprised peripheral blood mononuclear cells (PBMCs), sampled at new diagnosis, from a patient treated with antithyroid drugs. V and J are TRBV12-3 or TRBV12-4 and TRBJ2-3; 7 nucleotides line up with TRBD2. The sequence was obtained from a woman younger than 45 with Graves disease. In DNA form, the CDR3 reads TGTGCCAGCAACAGCGGGGATAGCACAGATACGCAGTATTTT. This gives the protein CASNSGDSTDTQYF.